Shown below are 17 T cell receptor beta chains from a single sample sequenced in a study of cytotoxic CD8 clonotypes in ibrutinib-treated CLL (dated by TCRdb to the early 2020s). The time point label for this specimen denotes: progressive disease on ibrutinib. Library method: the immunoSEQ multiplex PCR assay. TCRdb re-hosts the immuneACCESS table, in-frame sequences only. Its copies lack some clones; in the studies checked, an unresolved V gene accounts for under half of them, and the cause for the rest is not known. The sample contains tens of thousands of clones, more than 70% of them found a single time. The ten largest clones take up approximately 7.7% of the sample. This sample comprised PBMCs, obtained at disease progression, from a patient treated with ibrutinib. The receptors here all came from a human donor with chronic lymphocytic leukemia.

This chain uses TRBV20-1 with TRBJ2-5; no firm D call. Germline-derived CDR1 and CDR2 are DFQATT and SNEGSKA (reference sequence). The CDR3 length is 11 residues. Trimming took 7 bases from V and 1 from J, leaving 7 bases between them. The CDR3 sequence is CSVELQETQYF. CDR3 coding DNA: TGCAGTGTAGAGCTCCAAGAGACCCAGTACTTC.

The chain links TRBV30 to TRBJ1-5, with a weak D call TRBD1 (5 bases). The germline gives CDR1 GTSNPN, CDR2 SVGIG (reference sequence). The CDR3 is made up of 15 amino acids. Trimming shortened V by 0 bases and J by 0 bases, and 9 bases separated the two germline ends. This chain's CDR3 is CAWSVGVYSNQPQHF. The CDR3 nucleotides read TGTGCCTGGAGTGTGGGGGTCTATAGCAATCAGCCCCAGCATTTT.

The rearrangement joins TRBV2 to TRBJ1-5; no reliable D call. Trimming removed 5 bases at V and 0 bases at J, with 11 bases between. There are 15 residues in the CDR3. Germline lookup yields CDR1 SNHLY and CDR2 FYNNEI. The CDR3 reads CASSLGLYSNQPQHF. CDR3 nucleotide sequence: TGTGCCAGCAGTTTGGGCCTATATAGCAATCAGCCCCAGCATTTT.

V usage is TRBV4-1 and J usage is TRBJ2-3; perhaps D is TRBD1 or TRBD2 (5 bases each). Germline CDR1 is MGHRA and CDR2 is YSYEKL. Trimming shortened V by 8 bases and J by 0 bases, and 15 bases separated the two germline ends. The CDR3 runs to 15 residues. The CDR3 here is CASGLRDASTDTQYF. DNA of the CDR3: TGCGCCAGCGGGCTTCGGGACGCCAGCACAGATACGCAGTATTTT.

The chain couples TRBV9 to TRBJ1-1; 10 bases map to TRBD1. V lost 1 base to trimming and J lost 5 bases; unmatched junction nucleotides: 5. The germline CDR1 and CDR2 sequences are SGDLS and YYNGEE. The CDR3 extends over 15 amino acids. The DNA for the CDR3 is TGTGCCAGCAGCGTAATGACAGGGGGCAGGACTGAAGCTTTCTTT. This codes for CASSVMTGGRTEAFF.

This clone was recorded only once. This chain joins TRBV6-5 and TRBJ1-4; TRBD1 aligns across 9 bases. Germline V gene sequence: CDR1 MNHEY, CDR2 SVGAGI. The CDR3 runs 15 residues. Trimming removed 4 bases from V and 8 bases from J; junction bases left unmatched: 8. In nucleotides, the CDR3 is TGTGCCAGCAGTTCCTGGACAGGGGAGGTCGAAAAACTGTTTTTT. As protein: CASSSWTGEVEKLFF.

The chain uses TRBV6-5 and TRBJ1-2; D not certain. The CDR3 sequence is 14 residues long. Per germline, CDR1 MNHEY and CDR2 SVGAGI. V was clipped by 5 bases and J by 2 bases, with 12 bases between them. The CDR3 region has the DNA TGTGCCAGCAGTCGTAACGGCCCCAACTATGGCTACACCTTC. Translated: CASSRNGPNYGYTF.

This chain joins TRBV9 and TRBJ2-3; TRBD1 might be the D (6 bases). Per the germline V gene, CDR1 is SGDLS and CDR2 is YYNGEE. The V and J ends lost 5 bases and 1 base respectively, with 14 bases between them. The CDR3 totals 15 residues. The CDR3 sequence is CASSSQGRGTDTQYF. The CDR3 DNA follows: TGTGCCAGCAGTTCCCAGGGGAGAGGCACAGATACGCAGTATTTT.

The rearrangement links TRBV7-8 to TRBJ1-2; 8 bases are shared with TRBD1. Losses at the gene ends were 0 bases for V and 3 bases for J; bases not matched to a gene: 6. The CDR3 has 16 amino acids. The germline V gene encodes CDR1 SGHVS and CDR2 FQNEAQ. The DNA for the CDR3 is TGTGCCAGCAGCTTAGCGGACAGGGACGATCACTATGGCTACACCTTC. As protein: CASSLADRDDHYGYTF.

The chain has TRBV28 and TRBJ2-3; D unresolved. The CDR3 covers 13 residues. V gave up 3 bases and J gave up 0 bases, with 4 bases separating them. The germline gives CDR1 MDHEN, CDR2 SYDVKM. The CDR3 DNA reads TGTGCCAGCAGTTTCTCCAGCACAGATACGCAGTATTTT. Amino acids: CASSFSSTDTQYF.

The CDR3 DNA is TGTGCCAGCAGTTACACCGGACGCTACTACGAGCAGTACTTC. This codes for CASSYTGRYYEQYF. The chain recombines TRBV6-5 with TRBJ2-7; D gene ambiguous. CDR3 length equals 14 residues. The germline V gene has CDR1 MNHEY and CDR2 SVGAGI. The V end was cut by 2 bases, the J end by 3 bases, with 11 bases between.

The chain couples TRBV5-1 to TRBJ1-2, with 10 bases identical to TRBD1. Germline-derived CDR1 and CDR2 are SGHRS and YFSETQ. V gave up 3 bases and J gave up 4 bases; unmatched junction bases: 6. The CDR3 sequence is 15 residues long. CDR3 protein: CASSSAGTGVYGYTF. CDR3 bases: TGCGCCAGCAGCTCTGCCGGGACAGGGGTCTATGGCTACACCTTC.

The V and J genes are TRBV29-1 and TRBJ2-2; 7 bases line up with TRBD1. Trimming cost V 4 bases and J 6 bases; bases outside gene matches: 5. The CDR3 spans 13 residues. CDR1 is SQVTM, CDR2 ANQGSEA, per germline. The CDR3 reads CSVADRESGELFF. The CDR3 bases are TGCAGCGTTGCAGACAGGGAGTCCGGGGAGCTGTTTTTT.

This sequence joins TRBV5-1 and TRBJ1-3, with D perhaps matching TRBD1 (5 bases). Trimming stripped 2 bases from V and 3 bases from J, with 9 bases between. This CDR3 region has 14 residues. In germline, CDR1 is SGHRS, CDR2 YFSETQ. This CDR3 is CASSFAGYGNTIYF. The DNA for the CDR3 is TGCGCCAGCAGCTTCGCAGGGTATGGAAACACCATATATTTT.

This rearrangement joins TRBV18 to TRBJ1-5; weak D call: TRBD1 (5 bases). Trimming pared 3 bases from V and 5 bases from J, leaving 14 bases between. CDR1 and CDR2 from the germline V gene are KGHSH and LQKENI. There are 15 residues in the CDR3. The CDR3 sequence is CASSPPGRGHQPQHF. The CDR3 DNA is TGTGCCAGCTCACCCCCGGGAAGGGGTCATCAGCCCCAGCATTTT.

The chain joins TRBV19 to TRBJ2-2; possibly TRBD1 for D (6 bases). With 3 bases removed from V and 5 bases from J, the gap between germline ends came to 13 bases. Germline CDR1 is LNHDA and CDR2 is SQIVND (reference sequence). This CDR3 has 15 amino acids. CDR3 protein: CASSIYGTLTGELFF. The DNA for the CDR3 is TGTGCCAGTAGTATCTATGGGACACTGACCGGGGAGCTGTTTTTT.

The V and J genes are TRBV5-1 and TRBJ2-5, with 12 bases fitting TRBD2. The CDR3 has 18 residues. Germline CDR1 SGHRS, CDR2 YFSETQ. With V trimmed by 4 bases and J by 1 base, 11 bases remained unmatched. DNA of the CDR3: TGCGCCAGCAGCCGGCAAGCAACTAGCGGGGGGCGCCAAGAGACCCAGTACTTC. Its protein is CASSRQATSGGRQETQYF.